The present T cell receptor beta chain was sequenced within a study of cytomegalovirus exposure and HLA in healthy donors. PCR employed 60 Vbeta and 13 Jbeta primers. TCRdb's table, derived via immunoSEQ multiplex PCR, lists solely in-frame clones and lacks some. The sample consists of 150,000 to 200,000 clones, 77% of them appearing once. The V segment lost 2 bases and the J segment 4 bases; nucleotides outside the gene matches: 9. The CDR3 sequence is 17 residues long. Germline loops: CDR1 LNHDA, CDR2 SQIVND (reference sequence). The receptor was isolated from a woman under 40 in good health and CMV-seronegative. This sequence joins TRBV19 and TRBJ2-3; 10 nucleotides agree with TRBD2. Sequences were obtained from PBMCs. CDR3 DNA sequence: TGTGCCAGTAGTATACAGGTCCTAGCGGGAGTGGCAGATACGCAGTATTTT. Protein: CASSIQVLAGVADTQYF.